Below, 16 T cell receptor beta chains from the same sample are listed, as sequenced in a study of shared T cell receptors in the human thymus. Sequencing was performed with immunoSEQ multiplex PCR; in TCRdb, only in-frame clones are kept and a portion is missing. The sample has roughly 500,000 clones, around 78% seen once. Another study also made use of these data, one on human thymus T cells.

The sequenced material came from thymocytes. These receptors originate from a boy younger than two with a congenital heart defect.

This CDR3 reads CAWKLGRAEGTTDTQYF. The CDR3 coding sequence is TGTGCCTGGAAACTCGGGAGGGCCGAGGGAACCACAGATACGCAGTATTTT. V gene TRBV30 combines with J gene TRBJ2-3; 8 nucleotides align to TRBD2. CDR1 is GTSNPN and CDR2 is SVGIG in the germline V gene (reference sequence). Trimming took 4 bases from V and 2 from J; bases not matched to a gene: 14. This CDR3 comprises 17 residues.

V usage is TRBV10-2 and J usage is TRBJ2-3; 9 positions match TRBD2. CDR3 size: 15 residues. V trimming: 10 bases; J trimming: 0 bases; junction bases outside the gene matches: 8. Per the germline V gene, CDR1 is WSHSY and CDR2 is SAAADI. The CDR3 reads CATRLAVTSTDTQYF. The CDR3 DNA follows: TGCGCCACCCGACTAGCGGTTACTAGCACAGATACGCAGTATTTT.

This chain uses TRBV27 with TRBJ2-7; 8 bases fit TRBD2. V lost 5 bases, J lost 5 bases, and 11 bases stayed unmatched. The CDR3 has 15 amino acids. The V gene's germline CDR1 is MNHEY and CDR2 SMNVEV (reference sequence). CDR3 amino acids: CASSRAGGPPDEQYF. The CDR3 DNA reads TGTGCCAGCAGTCGGGCGGGAGGTCCTCCGGACGAGCAGTACTTC.

This clone was counted between two and nine times. V and J are TRBV15 and TRBJ2-2; TRBD2 is a possible D gene (5 bases). The CDR3 extends over 13 amino acids. Per germline, CDR1 LNHNV and CDR2 YYDKDF (reference sequence). Trimming stripped 0 bases from V and 9 bases from J, with 8 bases between. DNA of the CDR3: TGTGCCACCAGCAGAGATGAGGGTTGGGAGCTGTTTTTT. Its protein product is CATSRDEGWELFF.

This clone was seen a handful of times. This sequence joins TRBV7-2 and TRBJ2-1; 12 nucleotides line up with TRBD2. Per the germline V gene, CDR1 is SGHTA and CDR2 is FQGNSA. This CDR3 spans 17 amino acids. The trim removed 5 bases at V and 0 bases at J, leaving 5 bases unmatched. As DNA, the CDR3 is TGTGCCAGCAGCACCTCGACTAGCGGGAGCTCCTACAATGAGCAGTTCTTC. It translates to CASSTSTSGSSYNEQFF.

The gene calls are TRBV5-6 and TRBJ2-7; 8 nucleotides agree with TRBD2. CDR1 and CDR2 (germline): SGHDT, YYEEEE. The CDR3 covers 17 residues. V gave up 2 bases and J gave up 2 bases; unmatched junction bases: 12. In DNA, the CDR3 is TGTGCCAGCAGCTTACAGGCCGGGACTAGTAGCACCTACGAGCAGTACTTC. Protein product: CASSLQAGTSSTYEQYF.

J is TRBJ1-1 and V is TRBV6-5; D might be TRBD1 (5 bases). Germline assignment: CDR1 MNHEY and CDR2 SVGAGI. Trimming left V 2 bases short and J 0 bases short, with 7 bases between. The CDR3 is made up of 14 amino acids. The chain's CDR3 is CASSYDSMNTEAFF. CDR3 nucleotides: TGTGCCAGCAGTTACGACAGCATGAACACTGAAGCTTTCTTT.

This clone occurred once. The V call is TRBV7-2, the J call TRBJ1-1; 11 bases are a match to TRBD1. V lost 1 base and J lost 1; bases outside the gene matches: 8. The CDR3 has 18 amino acids. Germline V gene lookup returns CDR1 SGHTA and CDR2 FQGNSA. The CDR3 DNA is TGTGCCAGCAGCTTAGAAGGGACAGGGGGAAGCAAGAACACTGAAGCTTTCTTT. This sequence encodes CASSLEGTGGSKNTEAFF. Together with reference TRBV7-2 and TRBJ1-1, the CDR3 gives the full variable domain: GAGVSQSPSNKVTEKGKDVELRCDPISGHTALYWYRQSLGQGLEFLIYFQGNSAPDKSGLPSDRFSAERTGGSVSTLTIQRTQQEDSAVYLCASSLEGTGGSKNTEAFFGQGTRLTVV.

Note on this clone: Different DNA sequences within this sample yield the same CDR3. The chain joins TRBV4-3 to TRBJ2-3, with 7 nucleotides matching TRBD1. The V segment lost 1 base and the J segment 3 bases; nucleotides outside the gene matches: 4. CDR1 is LGHNA and CDR2 is YSLEER in the germline V gene. This CDR3 contains 15 residues. The CDR3 sequence is CASSQVPGGTDTQYF. CDR3 nucleotide sequence: TGCGCCAGCAGCCAAGTTCCAGGGGGAACAGATACGCAGTATTTT.

The chain's CDR3 is CASNASGLSSYEQYF. In DNA, the CDR3 is TGTGCCAGCAACGCGAGCGGGCTAAGCTCCTACGAGCAGTACTTC. The chain recombines TRBV6-4 with TRBJ2-7; D possibly corresponds to TRBD2 (6 bases). Trimming removed 7 bases from V and 0 bases from J, with 16 bases in between. CDR1 is MRHNA and CDR2 is SNTAGT in the germline V gene. This CDR3 spans 15 amino acids.

This chain uses TRBV28 with TRBJ2-2; no clear D gene. CDR1 and CDR2 (germline): MDHEN, SYDVKM. CDR3 size: 13 residues. Trimming cost V 4 bases and J 7 bases, with 10 bases left between them. The CDR3: CASSSTHLGELFF. CDR3 nucleotides: TGTGCCAGCAGTTCGACACATCTCGGGGAGCTGTTTTTT.

The V gene is TRBV27, the J gene TRBJ2-7; TRBD2 is a possible D gene (6 bases). The germline gives CDR1 MNHEY, CDR2 SMNVEV (reference sequence). Trimming removed 0 bases from V and 5 bases from J, with 14 bases in between. CDR3 size: 15 residues. CDR3 amino acids: CASSLSGGGRNEQYF. The CDR3 bases are TGTGCCAGCAGTTTATCCGGTGGAGGGAGGAACGAGCAGTACTTC.

Only a few counts were recorded for this clone. This chain links TRBV19 with TRBJ2-1, with 16 positions matching TRBD2. The V and J ends lost 1 base and 5 bases, in that order; junction bases with no gene match: 2. The V gene's germline CDR1 is LNHDA and CDR2 SQIVND (reference sequence). CDR3 length: 17 residues. This CDR3 is CASSIVGTSGGDNEQFF. The CDR3 nucleotides are TGTGCCAGTAGTATAGTTGGGACTAGCGGGGGGGACAATGAGCAGTTCTTC.

The chain combines TRBV5-4 with TRBJ2-7; 14 bases line up with TRBD2. This CDR3 comprises 16 residues. CDR1 is SGHNT, CDR2 YYREEE, per germline (reference sequence). V lost 4 bases to trimming and J lost 5 bases; unmatched junction nucleotides: 8. The CDR3 spells CASSPPTSGRAHEQYF. The CDR3 nucleotides are TGTGCCAGCAGCCCGCCGACTAGCGGGAGGGCCCACGAGCAGTACTTC.

The chain recombines TRBV2 with TRBJ2-2; D gene unclear. Germline V CDR1 and CDR2: SNHLY, FYNNEI. The CDR3 has 13 residues. Trimming left V 8 bases short and J 6 bases short, with 13 bases between. CDR3 residues: CASGLISPGELFF. The CDR3 DNA is TGTGCCAGCGGCTTAATTTCTCCCGGGGAGCTGTTTTTT.

The V and J genes are TRBV7-9 and TRBJ1-2; perhaps TRBD1 as D (6 bases). The germline V and J ends were trimmed by 5 bases and 5 bases, with 12 bases remaining between them. The CDR3 runs to 13 residues. Germline CDR1 reads SEHNR; CDR2 reads FQNEAQ (reference sequence). The CDR3: CASSPGQLYGYTF. CDR3 sequence (DNA): TGTGCCAGCAGCCCCGGACAGCTGTATGGCTACACCTTC. The full variable domain, with the rest looked up from reference TRBV7-9 and TRBJ1-2, is DTGVSQNPRHKITKRGQNVTFRCDPISEHNRLYWYRQTLGQGPEFLTYFQNEAQLEKSRLLSDRFSAERPKGSFSTLEIQRTEQGDSAMYLCASSPGQLYGYTFGSGTRLTVV.